Sequencing of this T cell receptor beta chain was carried out in a study of vaccination effects on CD4 cells after COVID-19. Study context: Each person got two doses of an mRNA SARS-CoV-2 vaccine, BNT162b2 or mRNA-1273. Two recovered convalescent patients were sampled 16 days and one week pre-vaccination.

Sequencing was performed with immunoSEQ multiplex PCR; in TCRdb, only in-frame clones are kept and a portion is missing. The data show tens of thousands of clones, 65% to 85% seen once. CDR3 size: 15 residues. The V gene end was trimmed by 7 bases and the J gene end by 3 bases; junction bases not matched to a gene: 8. Germline assignment: CDR1 MNHEY and CDR2 SVGAGI. Under the ViraFEST assay, PBMC were stimulated with viral peptide pools so that antigen-specific CD4+ T cells expanded. Sequencing was performed afterwards. Between days 9 and 11 of culture, CD4+ T cells were separated out. Sometime from March through December 2020, the person acquired a SARS-CoV-2 infection that PCR confirmed. Researchers reported culturing over 1.5 million PBMC in each well, adding roughly 10 IU/ml IL-2 and approximately 10 ug/ml peptides. The authors replaced half the medium with IL-2 medium on days 3 and 7. This clone was observed a single time. Its antigen is still unknown.

The chain links TRBV6-5 to TRBJ1-5, with TRBD1 matching 8 bases. The receptor's source is a human donor who had a prior SARS-CoV-2 infection. Material: CD4+ T cells from PBMCs cultured with SARS-CoV-2 spike peptides, obtained before COVID-19 vaccination. This CDR3 is CASTQSRGLNQPQHF. Written as DNA, the CDR3 is TGTGCCAGCACACAAAGCAGGGGGCTCAATCAGCCCCAGCATTTT.